This entry lists 15 T cell receptor beta chains sequenced from one sample in a study of T cell clones after liver transplantation. TCRdb's table, derived via immunoSEQ multiplex PCR, lists solely in-frame clones and lacks some. The sample has about 99,000 clones; around 80% are singletons. Here the sequenced sample was CD4+ T cells from blood, taken around 48 months after liver transplant. These receptors all stem from a human patient who received a liver transplant. Some T cells may be transferred from the graft donor.

About this clone itself: A much larger clone lies a single base off, so this may be a read error. Other DNA sequences within the sample encode an identical CDR3. V gene TRBV19 combines with J gene TRBJ1-2; 10 nucleotides align to TRBD1. The CDR3 totals 15 residues. Germline V gives CDR1 LNHDA, CDR2 SQIVND (reference sequence). In DNA form, the CDR3 reads TGTGCTAGTAGTATAGACGTCGGGACAGGGGATGTATTAACCTTC. This encodes CASSIDVGTGDVLTF.

This clone turned up a few times. The CDR3 coding sequence is TGTGCCAGCGGACTGCGGGGTAGCTCCTACAATGAGCAGTTCTTC. It specifies CASGLRGSSYNEQFF. The rearrangement links TRBV6-6 to TRBJ2-1, with a possible D match to TRBD2 (6 bases). Trimming shortened V by 8 bases and J by 0 bases, and 14 bases separated the two germline ends. Germline values: CDR1 MNHNY, CDR2 SVGAGI (reference sequence). There are 15 residues in the CDR3.

In this sample, this clone turned up once. V is TRBV28 and J is TRBJ1-5; D unclear. The germline V and J ends were trimmed by 2 bases and 4 bases, with 18 bases remaining between them. Germline V lookup: CDR1 MDHEN, CDR2 SYDVKM. The CDR3 loop spans 17 amino acids. CDR3 sequence: CASSLKHIGGKNQPQHF. DNA of the CDR3: TGTGCCAGCAGTTTAAAACACATCGGAGGAAAAAATCAGCCCCAGCATTTT. The full variable domain, with the rest looked up from reference TRBV28 and TRBJ1-5, is DVKVTQSSRYLVKRTGEKVFLECVQDMDHENMFWYRQDPGLGLRLIYFSYDVKMKEKGDIPEGYSVSREKKERFSLILESASTNQTSMYLCASSLKHIGGKNQPQHFGDGTRLSIL.

The genes are TRBV28 and TRBJ2-4; 7 bases fit TRBD2. The CDR3 loop spans 14 amino acids. V trimming: 3 bases; J trimming: 7 bases; junction bases outside the gene matches: 6. Germline V gene sequence: CDR1 MDHEN, CDR2 SYDVKM. The CDR3 loop reads CASSFGGTKNIQYF. The CDR3 DNA follows: TGTGCCAGCAGTTTCGGGGGGACTAAGAACATTCAGTACTTC.

CDR3 amino acids: CAISGVSRNEQFF. The DNA for the CDR3 is TGTGCCATCAGTGGGGTGTCCCGCAATGAGCAGTTCTTC. The J gene is TRBJ2-1, the V gene TRBV10-3; D is undetermined. Deletions cut 4 bases from V and 6 bases from J, with 10 bases between. This CDR3 region has 13 residues. Germline V gene data show CDR1 as ENHRY and CDR2 as SYGVKD.

The chain recombines TRBV2 with TRBJ1-1, with D possibly TRBD1 on 6 matching bases. This CDR3 contains 15 residues. Per germline, CDR1 SNHLY and CDR2 FYNNEI. The V and J ends lost 7 bases and 6 bases respectively, with 21 bases between them. CDR3 DNA: TGTGCCAGCAAAGCTCTGGGGGGCTCTCTCTCTGAAGCTTTCTTT. This gives the protein CASKALGGSLSEAFF. The full variable domain, its missing parts supplied by reference TRBV2 and TRBJ1-1, is EPEVTQTPSHQVTQMGQEVILRCVPISNHLYFYWYRQILGQKVEFLVSFYNNEISEKSEIFDDQFSVERPDGSNFTLKIRSTKLEDSAMYFCASKALGGSLSEAFFGQGTRLTVV.

This chain connects TRBV6-6 to TRBJ1-2; no clear D gene. Trimming took 5 bases from V and 4 from J, leaving 11 bases between them. Germline assignment: CDR1 MNHNY and CDR2 SVGAGI (reference sequence). This CDR3 is built from 13 residues. CDR3 DNA sequence: TGTGCCAGCAGTCCCCAAAGCGGCTATGGCTACACCTTC. Protein sequence: CASSPQSGYGYTF.

V is TRBV9 and J is TRBJ1-4, with a possible D match to TRBD1 (6 bases). Looked up from germline, CDR1 is SGDLS and CDR2 is YYNGEE. This CDR3 has 15 amino acids. Trimming took 6 bases from V and 1 from J, leaving 13 bases between them. The CDR3 DNA is TGTGCCAGCAACGGGGGCTTGGGAACTAATGAAAAACTGTTTTTT. It encodes CASNGGLGTNEKLFF.

This clone was seen once. The rearrangement joins TRBV5-5 to TRBJ1-2; D may be TRBD1 (6 bases). From germline, CDR1 is SGHKS and CDR2 YYEKEE (reference sequence). V lost 1 base to trimming and J lost 4 bases, with 14 bases between them. CDR3 length equals 15 residues. The CDR3 coding sequence is TGTGCCAGCAGCTTGAGACTGGGGGCGGGCTATGGCTACACCTTC. It translates to CASSLRLGAGYGYTF.

The V call is TRBV5-1, the J call TRBJ2-1; maybe TRBD1 (5 bases). This CDR3 has 12 amino acids. Trimming pared 2 bases from V and 8 bases from J, leaving 8 bases between. Germline CDR1 is SGHRS and CDR2 is YFSETQ. In nucleotides, the CDR3 is TGCGCCAGCAGCTTCCAAGGGGATGAGCAGTTCTTC. This codes for CASSFQGDEQFF.

The gene calls are TRBV28 and TRBJ2-7; either TRBD1 or TRBD2 may supply D (7 bases each). V lost 7 bases, J lost 0 bases, and 13 bases lay in between. The V gene's germline CDR1 is MDHEN and CDR2 SYDVKM. This CDR3 has 14 amino acids. The CDR3 spells CASTRGGGSYEQYF. DNA of the CDR3: TGTGCCAGCACCAGGGGGGGCGGCTCCTACGAGCAGTACTTC.

V and J are TRBV19 and TRBJ2-2; D is ambiguous. V was clipped by 3 bases and J by 3 bases, with 8 bases between them. The CDR3 sequence is 14 residues long. Germline values: CDR1 LNHDA, CDR2 SQIVND (reference sequence). The CDR3 is CASSIGTDTGELFF. For the CDR3, the DNA is TGTGCCAGTAGTATTGGAACAGACACCGGGGAGCTGTTTTTT.

CDR3 residues: CSVEMSYNEQFF. Written as DNA, the CDR3 is TGCAGCGTTGAAATGTCCTACAATGAGCAGTTCTTC. The chain uses TRBV29-1 and TRBJ2-1, with D unclear. The V gene's germline CDR1 is SQVTM and CDR2 ANQGSEA. Trimming cost V 2 bases and J 1 base, with 3 bases left between them. The CDR3 totals 12 residues.

The genes are TRBV11-2 and TRBJ2-7, with no clear D. Germline CDR1 SGHAT, CDR2 FQNNGV. CDR3 size: 15 residues. Deletions cut 2 bases from V and 4 bases from J, with 15 bases between. CDR3 in DNA: TGTGCCAGCAGCTTAAGATCTCCCGGATATTACGAGCAGTACTTC. The encoded protein is CASSLRSPGYYEQYF.

Comments on this clone: One junction end disagrees with the germline gene, perhaps due to a read error. The rearrangement uses TRBV29-1 and TRBJ2-5, with D tentatively TRBD1 (6 bases). Germline V gives CDR1 SQVTM, CDR2 ANQGSEA. The CDR3 has 14 residues. The CDR3 nucleotides are TGCAGCGCTGAAGGGGGACCCAGGAGGGAGACCCAGTACTTC. Protein: CSAEGGPRRETQYF.